This T cell receptor beta chain emerged from a study of post-analysis software for immune sequencing data. Unique molecular identifiers had been added to the TCR beta cDNA libraries. Using its own MiXCR run on the PCR reads, TCRdb lists one record per CDR3 protein. The data hold about 200,000 distinct CDR3 sequences, with over 25% observed a single time. Findings of the study overall: Diversity measured as normalized Chao1 was significantly lower in multiple sclerosis patients than in controls. Patients showed TRBV5-6, TRBV5-1 and TRBV20-1 among a few TRBV segments more frequent than in controls.

The CDR3 spans 13 residues. Germline V CDR1 and CDR2: SQVTM, ANQGSEA. V was cut by 4 bases and J by 3 bases, with 12 bases left in between. This clonotype was detected many times. As yet, its antigen is unknown. This chain connects TRBV29-1 to TRBJ1-1; D possibly corresponds to TRBD1 (6 bases). This sequence was found in a girl aged 2 to 17 with multiple sclerosis. Input material: blood. CDR3 sequence reads: CSVVLDSYTEAFF. The CDR3 coding sequence is TGCAGCGTTGTCTTGGACAGCTACACTGAAGCTTTCTTT.